The clone carrying this TCR beta chain appeared a few times. Its antigen is not known. The CDR3 covers 17 residues. The V end was cut by 0 bases, the J end by 4 bases, with 15 bases between. Germline lookup yields CDR1 MGHRA and CDR2 YSYEKL. Amplification of TCR beta CDR3 regions used RNA as the template. Using the HTBI primer set, a first-round RT-PCR was run on the TCR CDR3. Each CDR3 protein gets one entry after TCRdb re-called the multiplex PCR reads with MiXCR. The sample records around 580,000 distinct CDR3 sequences, 16% being singletons. This record belongs to a study of T cells in Graves' hyperthyroidism and ophthalmopathy. Study findings and constraints: The model identified upcoming ophthalmopathy a median approximately six months ahead of onset.

Reasons for excluding patients were uncontrolled infection, other autoimmune disease, pregnancy or lactation. Sequenced: blood. The clonotype originates from a woman between 18 and 29 years old with Graves' hyperthyroidism. The V and J genes are TRBV4-1 and TRBJ1-4; the D gene is possibly TRBD1 (5 bases). CDR3 nucleotides: TGCGCCAGCAGCCAAGATCCTCCGACGGGACTTAATGAAAAACTGTTTTTT. Its translation: CASSQDPPTGLNEKLFF.